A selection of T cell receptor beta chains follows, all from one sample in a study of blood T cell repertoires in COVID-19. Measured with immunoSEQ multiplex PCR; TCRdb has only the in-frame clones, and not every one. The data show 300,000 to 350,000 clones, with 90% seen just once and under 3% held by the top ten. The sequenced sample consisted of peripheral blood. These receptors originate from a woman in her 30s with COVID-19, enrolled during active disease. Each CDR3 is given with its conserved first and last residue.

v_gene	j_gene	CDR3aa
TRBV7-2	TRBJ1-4	CASSFPGQGKKLFF
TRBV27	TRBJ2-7	CASSPVDGSSYEQYF
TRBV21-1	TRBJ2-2	CASSKAPEESNTGELFF
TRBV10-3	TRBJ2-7	CAISEESAPGGEQYF
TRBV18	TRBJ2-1	CASHIGTGSDEQFF
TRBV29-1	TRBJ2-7	CSVLGQARDLQYF
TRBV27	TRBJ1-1	CASSLIGAGPEAFF
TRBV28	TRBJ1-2	CASREDSRANYGYTF
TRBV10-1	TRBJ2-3	CASSESPGLAGVQYF
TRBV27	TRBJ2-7	CASSVLGAYEQYF
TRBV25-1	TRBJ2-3	CASSDRTSGSTDTQYF
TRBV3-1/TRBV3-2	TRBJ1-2	CASSQGTGRDYGYTF
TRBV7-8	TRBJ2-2	CASPAPGQEINTGELFF
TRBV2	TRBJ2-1	CASSTQGAGWGYNEQFF
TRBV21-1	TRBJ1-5	CASSKQGEEEDGSFYSNQPQHF
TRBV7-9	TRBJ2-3	CASSSGTSGPTDTQYF
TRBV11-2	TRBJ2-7	CASSLAGQGTYEQYF
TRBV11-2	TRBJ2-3	CASGLYGTDTQYF
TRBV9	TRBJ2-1	CASSVEKGLAGDNEQFF
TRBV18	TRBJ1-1	CASLSRDTEAFF
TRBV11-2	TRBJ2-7	CASRAGGRHYEQYF
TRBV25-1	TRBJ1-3	CASSADRGPGNTIYF
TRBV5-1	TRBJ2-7	CASSFQGVRHEQYF
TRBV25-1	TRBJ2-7	CASSEGGRHEQYF
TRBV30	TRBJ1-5	CAWSLNRGGQPQHF
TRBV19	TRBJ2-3	CASRTGLAGGSDTQYF
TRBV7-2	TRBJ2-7	CASSLVPSGKGAYEQYF
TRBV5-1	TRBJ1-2	CASSFWGDYGYTF
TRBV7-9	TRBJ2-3	CASSLLAGSGDTQYF
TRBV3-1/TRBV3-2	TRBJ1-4	CASSQESGGGEKLFF
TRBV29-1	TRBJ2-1	CSVGAPLNRTSGHHNEQFF
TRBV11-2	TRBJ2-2	CASRPLAGDTGELFF
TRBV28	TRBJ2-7	CASSGTGAVFSYEQYF
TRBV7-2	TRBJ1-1	CASSLQGGFTEAFF
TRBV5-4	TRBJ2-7	CASSSGTSGKSSYEQYF
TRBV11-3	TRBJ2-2	CASSYDSTGELFF
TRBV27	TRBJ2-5	CASSPPDRITSGSVGETQYF
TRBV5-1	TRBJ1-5	CASSLTAGVGQPQHF
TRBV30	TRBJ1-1	CAWSPAVFDKPSAEAFF
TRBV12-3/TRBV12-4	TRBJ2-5	CASSLGEEETQYF
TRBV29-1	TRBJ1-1	CSVERGWAFF
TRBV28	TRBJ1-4	CASRPGHRNEKLFF
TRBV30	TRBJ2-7	CAWSVQGPDEQYF
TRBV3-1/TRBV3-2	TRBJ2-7	CASSSGLAVNYEQYF
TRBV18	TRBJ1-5	CASSIGKGVVQPQHF
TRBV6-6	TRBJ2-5	CASKGREWETQYF
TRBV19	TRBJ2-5	CASATGTETQYF
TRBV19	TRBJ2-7	CATLIQAGHEQYF
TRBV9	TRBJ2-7	CASSPRESGPPNHEQYF
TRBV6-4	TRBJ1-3	CAAWGVSGNTIYF
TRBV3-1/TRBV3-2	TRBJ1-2	CASSQSTGGYYGYTF
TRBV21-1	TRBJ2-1	CASSITRDEQFF
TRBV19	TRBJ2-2	CASTRDRGTSITGELFF
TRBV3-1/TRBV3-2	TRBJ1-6	CASSLASLSYNSPLHF
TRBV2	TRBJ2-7	CASSEAWGGRMGEQYF
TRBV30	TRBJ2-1	CAWSSSGLGYNEQFF
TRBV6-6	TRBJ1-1	CASSSTYSSGAFF